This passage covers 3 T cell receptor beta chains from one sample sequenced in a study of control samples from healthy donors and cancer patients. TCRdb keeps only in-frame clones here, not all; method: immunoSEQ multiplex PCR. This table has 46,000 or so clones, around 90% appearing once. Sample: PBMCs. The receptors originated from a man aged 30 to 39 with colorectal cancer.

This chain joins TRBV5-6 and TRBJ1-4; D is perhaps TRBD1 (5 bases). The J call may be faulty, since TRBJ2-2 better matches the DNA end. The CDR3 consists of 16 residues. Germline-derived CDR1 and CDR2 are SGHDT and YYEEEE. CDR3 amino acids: CASSLAWAGHVEELFF. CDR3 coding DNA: TGTGCCAGCAGCTTGGCCTGGGCAGGGCACGTTGAGGAGCTGTTTTTT.

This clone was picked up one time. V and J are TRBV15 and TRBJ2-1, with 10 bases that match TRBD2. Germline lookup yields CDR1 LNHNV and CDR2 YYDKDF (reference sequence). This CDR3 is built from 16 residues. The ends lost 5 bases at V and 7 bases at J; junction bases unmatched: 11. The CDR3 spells CATSRGSGGAKNEQFF. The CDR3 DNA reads TGTGCCACCAGCCGTGGGAGCGGGGGGGCCAAAAATGAGCAGTTCTTC.

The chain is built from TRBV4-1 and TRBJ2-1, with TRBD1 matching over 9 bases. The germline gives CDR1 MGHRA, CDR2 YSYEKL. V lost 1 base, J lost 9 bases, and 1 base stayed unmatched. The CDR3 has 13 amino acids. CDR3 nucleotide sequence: TGCGCCAGCAGCCAAGGACAGGGGGGTGAGCAGTTCTTC. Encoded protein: CASSQGQGGEQFF.